This T cell receptor beta chain was recovered during a study of early T cells in non-severe SARS-CoV-2 infection. Study summary: Bulk RNA from unsorted whole blood was sequenced; chains were unpaired.

General study findings and limits: CD4 and private specificities were missed by VDJdb matching, which favored anti-spike CD8 responses.

V shed 6 bases, J shed 9 bases, and the junction held 13 bases outside the gene matches. The CDR3 totals 15 residues. Germline V gene data show CDR1 as SNHLY and CDR2 as FYNNEI. Unique molecular identifiers (one per individual cDNA molecule) were attached. TCRdb passed the 5' RACE reads through MiXCR, listing each CDR3 protein once. This table has 70,000 to 95,000 distinct CDR3 sequences, more than 9% appearing once. This clonotype has a count of ten or more. The antigen remains undetermined. This chain joins TRBV2 and TRBJ2-7; 11 bases are a match to TRBD1. The sequencing sample was made of whole blood. The TCR sequence derives from an adult who was a healthcare worker with PCR-confirmed SARS-CoV-2 infection or an uninfected control (not recorded which). The CDR3 coding sequence is TGTGCCAGCAGGCCTGGGACAGGGGGTGTCTTTGGGCAGTACTTC. As protein: CASRPGTGGVFGQYF. Full variable domain (rest looked up from reference TRBV2 and TRBJ2-7): EPEVTQTPSHQVTQMGQEVILRCVPISNHLYFYWYRQILGQKVEFLVSFYNNEISEKSEIFDDQFSVERPDGSNFTLKIRSTKLEDSAMYFCASRPGTGGVFGQYFGPGTRLTVT.